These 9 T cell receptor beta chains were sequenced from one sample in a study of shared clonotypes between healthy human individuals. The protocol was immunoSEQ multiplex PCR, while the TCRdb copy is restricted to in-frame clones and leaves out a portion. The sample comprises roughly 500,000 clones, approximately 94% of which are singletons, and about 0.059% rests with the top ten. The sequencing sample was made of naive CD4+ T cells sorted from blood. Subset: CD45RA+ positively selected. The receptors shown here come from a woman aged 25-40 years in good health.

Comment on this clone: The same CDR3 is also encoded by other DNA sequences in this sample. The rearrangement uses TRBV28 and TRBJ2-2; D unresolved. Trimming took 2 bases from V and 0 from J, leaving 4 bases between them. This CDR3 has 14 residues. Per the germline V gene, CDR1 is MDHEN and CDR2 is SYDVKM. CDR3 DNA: TGTGCCAGCAGTTTAGGTTCGAACACCGGGGAGCTGTTTTTT. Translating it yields CASSLGSNTGELFF.

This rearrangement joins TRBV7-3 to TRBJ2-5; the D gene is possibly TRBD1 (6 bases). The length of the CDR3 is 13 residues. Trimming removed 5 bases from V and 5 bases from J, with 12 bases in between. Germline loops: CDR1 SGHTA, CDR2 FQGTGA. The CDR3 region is CASSLGQSETQYF. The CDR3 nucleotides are TGTGCCAGCAGCCTCGGACAGTCGGAGACCCAGTACTTC.

The CDR3 reads CATRGLAGSSYEQYF. The CDR3 DNA sequence: TGTGCCACCCGGGGTTTGGCAGGGAGCTCCTACGAGCAGTACTTC. The chain joins TRBV10-3 to TRBJ2-7; D possibly uses TRBD1 or TRBD2 (5 bases each). Trimming took off 10 bases at V and 0 bases at J, with 19 bases between the two ends. The length of the CDR3 is 15 residues. Germline V CDR1 and CDR2: ENHRY, SYGVKD.

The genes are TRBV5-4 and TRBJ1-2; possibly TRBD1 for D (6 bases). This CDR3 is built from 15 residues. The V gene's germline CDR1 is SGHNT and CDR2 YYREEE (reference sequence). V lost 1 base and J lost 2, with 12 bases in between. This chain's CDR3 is CASSLPGARNYGYTF. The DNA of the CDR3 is TGTGCCAGCAGCTTGCCAGGGGCGCGGAACTATGGCTACACCTTC.

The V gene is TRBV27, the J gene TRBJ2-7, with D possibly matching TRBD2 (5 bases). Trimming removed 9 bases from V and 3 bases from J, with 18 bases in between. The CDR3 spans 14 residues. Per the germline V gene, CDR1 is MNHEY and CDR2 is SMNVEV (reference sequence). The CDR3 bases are TGTGCCAGGACCGCGAGGGTTTTAGGCTACGAGCAGTACTTC. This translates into CARTARVLGYEQYF.

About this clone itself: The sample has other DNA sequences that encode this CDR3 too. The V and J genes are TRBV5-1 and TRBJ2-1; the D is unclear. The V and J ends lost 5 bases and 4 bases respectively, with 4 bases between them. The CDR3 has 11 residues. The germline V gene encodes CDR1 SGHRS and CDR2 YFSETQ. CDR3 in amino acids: CASRDYNEQFF. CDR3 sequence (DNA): TGCGCCAGCAGGGATTACAATGAGCAGTTCTTC.

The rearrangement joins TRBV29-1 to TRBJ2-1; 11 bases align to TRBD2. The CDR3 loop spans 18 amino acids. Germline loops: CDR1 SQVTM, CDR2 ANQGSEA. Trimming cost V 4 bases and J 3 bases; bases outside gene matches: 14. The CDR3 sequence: CSVVNGGGLAGGYNEQFF. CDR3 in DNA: TGCAGCGTTGTTAACGGCGGAGGACTAGCGGGTGGCTACAATGAGCAGTTCTTC.

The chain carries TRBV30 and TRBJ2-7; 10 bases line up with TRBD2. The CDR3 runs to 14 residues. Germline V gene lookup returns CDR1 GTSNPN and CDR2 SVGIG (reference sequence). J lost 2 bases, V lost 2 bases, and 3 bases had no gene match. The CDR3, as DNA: TGTGCCTGGAGTTTAGCGGGAGGTGCCTACGAGCAGTACTTC. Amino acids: CAWSLAGGAYEQYF.

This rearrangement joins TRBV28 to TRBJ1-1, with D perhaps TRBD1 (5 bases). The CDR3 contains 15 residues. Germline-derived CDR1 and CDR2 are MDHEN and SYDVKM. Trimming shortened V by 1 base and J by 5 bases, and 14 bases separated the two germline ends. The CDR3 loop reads CASSLSTGRWTEAFF. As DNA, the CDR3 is TGTGCCAGCAGTTTATCCACAGGTAGGTGGACTGAAGCTTTCTTT.